This TCR beta chain was recovered during a study of persistence of HIV-infected CD4 T cells. The libraries were made with immunoSEQ version 4 in survey mode. Clones were read by immunoSEQ multiplex PCR, and TCRdb kept only the in-frame ones, dropping some. The sample shows some 58,000 clones, 65% to 80% of them seen only once. Worth noting for this clone: Its antigen is currently unknown.

An overlapping HIV-1 Gag peptide pool stimulated these cells at 0.75 to 1 ug/peptide/mL. Sorted nonresponding memory CD4+ T cells were CD40L-negative, CD69-negative, CD45RO-high. V was pared by 4 bases and J by 6 bases, with 10 bases of the junction left unmatched. The germline V gene has CDR1 LNHDA and CDR2 SQIVND (reference sequence). The CDR3 runs 16 residues. V is TRBV19 and J is TRBJ1-5; 9 positions agree with TRBD1. Sequencing was performed on CD4+ T cells sorted from PBMCs after approximately 18-hour stimulation, taken from a patient who received antiretroviral therapy. The TCR sequence derives from an adult man with HIV who was CMV-seropositive. This chain's CDR3 is CASSTIAGTGSQPQHF. CDR3 nucleotide sequence: TGTGCCAGTAGTACAATAGCCGGGACAGGGAGTCAGCCCCAGCATTTT. The variable domain in full, completed from reference TRBV19 and TRBJ1-5, reads DGGITQSPKYLFRKEGQNVTLSCEQNLNHDAMYWYRQDPGQGLRLIYYSQIVNDFQKGDIAEGYSVSREKKESFPLTVTSAQKNPTAFYLCASSTIAGTGSQPQHFGDGTRLSIL.